The rows below give T cell receptor beta chains drawn from one sample of a study of T cells after yellow fever vaccination. TCRdb re-called the 5' RACE reads with MiXCR, one entry per CDR3 protein. The profile shows some 120,000 distinct CDR3 sequences, 13% to 15% of them singletons. The input for sequencing was CD8+ T cells sorted from PBMCs, taken 5 days after the yellow fever booster vaccination. The origin of the receptors is a man younger than 35 who received the YFV17D yellow fever vaccine. Each CDR3 is given with its conserved first and last residue. The D gene is left open where the match is weak. For some rows the clone size is stated as once, few or many, or as a class when expanded; others skip it.

TRBV29-1	NA	TRBJ1-2	NA	CSVEMSPVRTF	TGCAGCGTTGAAATGAGCCCCGTTCGCACCTTC
TRBV19	NA	TRBJ1-1	few	CASSIDRGMNTEAFF	TGTGCCAGTAGTATAGATCGCGGGATGAACACTGAAGCTTTCTTT
TRBV10-3	TRBD1	TRBJ1-1	few	CAIGLGQGATEAFF	TGTGCCATCGGGTTGGGACAGGGGGCCACTGAAGCTTTCTTT
TRBV3-1	NA	TRBJ2-1	NA	CASSQDTNEQFF	TGTGCCAGCAGCCAAGATACCAATGAGCAGTTCTTC
TRBV3-1	NA	TRBJ1-1	NA	CASSQVGDWVEAFF	TGTGCCAGCAGCCAAGTTGGGGATTGGGTTGAAGCTTTCTTT
TRBV14	TRBD2	TRBJ2-1	many	CASGGLYNEQFF	TGTGCCTCGGGGGGACTATACAATGAGCAGTTCTTC
TRBV7-9	NA	TRBJ2-2	few	CASSATGLTGELFF	TGTGCCAGCAGCGCAACTGGGTTGACCGGGGAGCTGTTTTTT
TRBV6-5	TRBD1	TRBJ2-5	few	CASRGPGTGGVQTQYF	TGTGCCAGCAGGGGGCCTGGGACAGGGGGCGTACAGACCCAGTACTTC
TRBV6-1	NA	TRBJ1-2	NA	CASSEALLGGARGYTF	TGTGCCAGCAGTGAAGCGCTTCTTGGGGGAGCCCGCGGCTACACCTTC
TRBV19	TRBD2	TRBJ2-1	NA	CASRVAGAYNEQFF	TGTGCCAGTAGGGTAGCGGGGGCCTACAATGAGCAGTTCTTC